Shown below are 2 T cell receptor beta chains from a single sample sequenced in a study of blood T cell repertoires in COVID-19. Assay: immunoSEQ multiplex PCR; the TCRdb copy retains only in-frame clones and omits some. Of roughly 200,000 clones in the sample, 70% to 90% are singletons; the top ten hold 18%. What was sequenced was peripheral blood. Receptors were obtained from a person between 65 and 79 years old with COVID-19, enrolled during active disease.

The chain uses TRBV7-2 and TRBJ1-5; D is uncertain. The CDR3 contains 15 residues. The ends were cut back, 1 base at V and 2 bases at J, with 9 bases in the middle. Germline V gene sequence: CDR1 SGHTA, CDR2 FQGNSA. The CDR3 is CASSLGADRNQPQHF. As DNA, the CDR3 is TGTGCCAGCAGCTTAGGGGCAGACCGCAATCAGCCCCAGCATTTT.

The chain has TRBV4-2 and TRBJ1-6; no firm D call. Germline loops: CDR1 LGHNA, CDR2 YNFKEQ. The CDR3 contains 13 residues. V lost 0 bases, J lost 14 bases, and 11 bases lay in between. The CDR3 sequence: CASSQDRTQSLHF. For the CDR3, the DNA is TGTGCCAGCAGCCAAGATCGTACTCAATCCCTCCACTTT.